The 26 T cell receptor beta chains presented below share a single source sample, sequenced in a study of T cell responses to AZD1222 COVID-19 vaccine. TCRdb's copy holds only in-frame clones and misses some; the assay was immunoSEQ multiplex PCR. The sample records about 140,000 clones, 92% being singletons. The source was peripheral blood, collected 28 days after the second AZD1222 dose. The origin of the receptors is an adult who received the AZD1222 COVID-19 vaccine.

This clone was seen only once. The V call is TRBV7-8, the J call TRBJ1-1; D is perhaps TRBD1 (6 bases). V was trimmed by 2 bases and J by 3 bases, leaving 7 bases between them. There are 13 residues in the CDR3. CDR1 and CDR2 (germline): SGHVS, FQNEAQ. The CDR3 loop reads CASSLSGDTEAFF. In DNA, the CDR3 is TGTGCCAGCAGCTTATCAGGGGACACTGAAGCTTTCTTT.

V is TRBV14 and J is TRBJ1-1, with D perhaps TRBD1 (5 bases). CDR3 length: 14 amino acids. The germline V and J ends were trimmed by 2 bases and 6 bases, with 13 bases remaining between them. Germline V gene data show CDR1 as SGHDN and CDR2 as FVKESK. The CDR3: CASSQNPQGAEAFF. The CDR3 coding sequence is TGTGCCAGCAGCCAAAACCCTCAGGGAGCTGAAGCTTTCTTT.

This rearrangement joins TRBV27 to TRBJ1-4; TRBD1 might be the D (5 bases). Germline assignment: CDR1 MNHEY and CDR2 SMNVEV (reference sequence). V was clipped by 6 bases and J by 7 bases, with 18 bases between them. The CDR3 covers 15 residues. The CDR3: CASRPSTAGLEKLFF. The CDR3 coding sequence is TGTGCCAGCAGACCATCGACGGCAGGGCTTGAAAAACTGTTTTTT.

This rearrangement joins TRBV27 to TRBJ2-2; TRBD2 might be the D (5 bases). CDR1 and CDR2 (germline): MNHEY, SMNVEV (reference sequence). CDR3 size: 13 residues. V was pared by 6 bases and J by 4 bases, with 9 bases between. In DNA, the CDR3 is TGTGCCAGCAGCGAGGGTATCACCGGGGAGCTGTTTTTT. Its translation: CASSEGITGELFF.

The chain joins TRBV7-3 to TRBJ2-3; TRBD1 aligns across 8 bases. The germline V gene encodes CDR1 SGHTA and CDR2 FQGTGA. The V gene end was trimmed by 2 bases and the J gene end by 8 bases; junction bases not matched to a gene: 6. This CDR3 spans 14 amino acids. CDR3 nucleotides: TGTGCCAGCAGCTTAGGCCAGGGGGCGCTTACGCAGTATTTT. This translates into CASSLGQGALTQYF.

The V gene is TRBV24-1, the J gene TRBJ1-5; 7 positions agree with TRBD1. The CDR3 has 14 amino acids. Germline loops: CDR1 KGHDR, CDR2 SFDVKD. Germline trimming cut 2 bases from V and 7 bases from J; bases unmatched to any gene: 4. CDR3 residues: CATSDSGTDQPQHF. DNA for the CDR3: TGTGCCACCAGTGATTCGGGGACAGACCAGCCCCAGCATTTT.

This chain connects TRBV13 to TRBJ1-1, with D tentatively TRBD1 (6 bases). Between the trimmed V and J ends, which lost 3 bases and 6 bases, there was a span of 17 bases. The CDR3 covers 15 residues. Germline V gene data show CDR1 as PRHDT and CDR2 as FYEKMQ (reference sequence). The CDR3 nucleotides read TGTGCCAGCAGCTTTGAACGCACCGGGGGCGCTGAAGCTTTCTTT. This translates into CASSFERTGGAEAFF.

The rearrangement links TRBV2 to TRBJ2-1, with D unresolved. The CDR3 totals 11 residues. Trimming left V 4 bases short and J 9 bases short, with 7 bases between. Germline CDR1 reads SNHLY; CDR2 reads FYNNEI. The CDR3 loop reads CASSVGGEQFF. CDR3 bases: TGTGCCAGCAGTGTTGGTGGTGAGCAGTTCTTC.

V is TRBV5-1 and J is TRBJ2-1; D is possibly TRBD1 or TRBD2 (5 bases each). Trimming left V 2 bases short and J 8 bases short, with 11 bases between. This CDR3 is 13 amino acids long. From germline, CDR1 is SGHRS and CDR2 YFSETQ. The CDR3: CASSFQGADEQFF. The CDR3 coding sequence is TGCGCCAGCAGCTTCCAGGGAGCCGATGAGCAGTTCTTC.

This chain joins TRBV6-5 and TRBJ1-3; D gene ambiguous. Trimming removed 6 bases from V and 3 bases from J, with 9 bases in between. This CDR3 has 13 residues. Per the germline V gene, CDR1 is MNHEY and CDR2 is SVGAGI. The DNA of the CDR3 is TGTGCCAGCAGCCTCAGAGATGGAAACACCATATATTTT. It encodes CASSLRDGNTIYF.

The rearrangement links TRBV5-4 to TRBJ1-2; tentatively, D is TRBD1 (6 bases). The CDR3 spans 16 residues. Trimming took off 4 bases at V and 4 bases at J, with 20 bases between the two ends. Germline CDR1 is SGHNT and CDR2 is YYREEE (reference sequence). CDR3 sequence reads: CASSHPRQGQVYGYTF. The CDR3 DNA reads TGTGCCAGCAGCCACCCCCGGCAGGGGCAGGTCTATGGCTACACCTTC.

The V gene is TRBV11-2, the J gene TRBJ2-5, with 10 bases that match TRBD1. CDR1 SGHAT and CDR2 FQNNGV come from the germline V gene. The CDR3 runs 13 residues. V shed 7 bases, J shed 4 bases, and the junction held 3 bases outside the gene matches. The CDR3 DNA is TGTGCCAGCACAAGGACAGGGGGAGAGACCCAGTACTTC. Translated: CASTRTGGETQYF.

The chain employs TRBV7-2 and TRBJ1-5; 8 bases agree with TRBD1. Germline V gene data show CDR1 as SGHTA and CDR2 as FQGNSA. The CDR3 consists of 13 residues. V was pared by 3 bases and J by 7 bases, with 2 bases of the junction left unmatched. The CDR3, as DNA: TGTGCCAGCAGCTTGACAGGGGAGCAGCCCCAGCATTTT. This encodes CASSLTGEQPQHF. Combining the CDR3 with reference TRBV7-2 and TRBJ1-5 gives the whole variable domain GAGVSQSPSNKVTEKGKDVELRCDPISGHTALYWYRQSLGQGLEFLIYFQGNSAPDKSGLPSDRFSAERTGGSVSTLTIQRTQQEDSAVYLCASSLTGEQPQHFGDGTRLSIL.

The rearrangement links TRBV5-4 to TRBJ2-7; TRBD1 matches 12 bases. Germline V lookup: CDR1 SGHNT, CDR2 YYREEE (reference sequence). Trimming removed 4 bases from V and 6 bases from J; junction bases left unmatched: 5. The CDR3 sequence is 14 residues long. The chain's CDR3 is CASSPGTGGFEQYF. The CDR3 DNA reads TGTGCCAGCAGCCCCGGGACAGGGGGCTTCGAGCAGTACTTC.

This sequence joins TRBV9 and TRBJ2-7, with D possibly being TRBD1 (5 bases). The germline gives CDR1 SGDLS, CDR2 YYNGEE. With 3 bases removed from V and 2 bases from J, the gap between germline ends came to 12 bases. The CDR3 runs to 14 residues. Here the CDR3 DNA reads TGTGCCAGCAGCGCAACAGGTACCACCTACGAGCAGTACTTC. Its protein product is CASSATGTTYEQYF.

This clone appeared a few times. This chain links TRBV9 with TRBJ2-5; D remains ambiguous. This CDR3 spans 14 amino acids. Trimming pared 0 bases from V and 1 base from J, leaving 7 bases between. Germline V gene lookup returns CDR1 SGDLS and CDR2 YYNGEE. The DNA for the CDR3 is TGTGCCAGCAGCGTAGTGCGGCCCCAAGAGACCCAGTACTTC. This gives the protein CASSVVRPQETQYF.

CDR3 in DNA: TGTGCCAGTAGTCAATCCATACTTTCAGGGGAGACCCAGTACTTC. Translation gives CASSQSILSGETQYF. The rearrangement links TRBV19 to TRBJ2-5; D may be TRBD1 (5 bases). The CDR3 loop spans 15 amino acids. V was cut by 5 bases and J by 5 bases, with 18 bases left in between. Germline CDR1 LNHDA, CDR2 SQIVND (reference sequence).

The chain is built from TRBV18 and TRBJ1-5, with D unclear. Germline-derived CDR1 and CDR2 are KGHSH and LQKENI. Deletions cut 5 bases from V and 3 bases from J, with 8 bases between. The CDR3 totals 13 residues. The CDR3 nucleotides read TGTGCCAGCTCATCGGACCCCAATCAGCCCCAGCATTTT. It translates to CASSSDPNQPQHF.

V usage is TRBV3-1 (or the pseudogene TRBV3-2) and J usage is TRBJ1-5; weak D call: TRBD1 (6 bases). CDR1 LGHDT and CDR2 YNNKEL come from the germline V gene (reference sequence). V shed 0 bases and J shed 2 bases, with 11 bases lying between them. This CDR3 has 16 amino acids. Here the CDR3 DNA reads TGTGCCAGCAGCCAAGATCGCCAGGGGCGCAATCAGCCCCAGCATTTT. It codes for CASSQDRQGRNQPQHF.

The chain couples TRBV5-5 to TRBJ1-2; TRBD1 might be the D (6 bases). Trimming shortened V by 1 base and J by 1 base, and 20 bases separated the two germline ends. Per germline, CDR1 SGHKS and CDR2 YYEKEE (reference sequence). CDR3 length: 18 residues. DNA for the CDR3: TGTGCCAGCAGCTTGATTGGGGACACCAACTTCAATAACTATGGCTACACCTTC. Its protein is CASSLIGDTNFNNYGYTF.

The chain is built from TRBV19 and TRBJ2-7; D possibly corresponds to TRBD2 (5 bases). The CDR3 covers 13 residues. V lost 3 bases to trimming and J lost 3 bases, with 9 bases between them. Germline V gene sequence: CDR1 LNHDA, CDR2 SQIVND (reference sequence). The CDR3 region has the DNA TGTGCCAGTAGTATGTGGGCGGGCTACGAGCAGTACTTC. Protein sequence: CASSMWAGYEQYF.

The chain combines TRBV6-1 with TRBJ2-1; D gene uncertain. This CDR3 has 14 residues. CDR1 and CDR2 (germline): MNHNS, SASEGT. V was clipped by 6 bases and J by 6 bases, with 15 bases between them. The CDR3: CASSELPSLNEQFF. As DNA, the CDR3 is TGTGCCAGCAGCGAACTCCCTTCCCTCAATGAGCAGTTCTTC.

This sequence joins TRBV3-1 (or the pseudogene TRBV3-2) and TRBJ1-5; D might be TRBD1 (5 bases). V was shortened by 0 bases and J by 4 bases, with 10 bases between the two germline ends. CDR1 and CDR2 (germline): LGHDT, YNNKEL (reference sequence). The CDR3 is 15 residues long. The DNA of the CDR3 is TGTGCCAGCAGCCAAGATTCGGGGCTAAATCAGCCCCAGCATTTT. The encoded protein is CASSQDSGLNQPQHF.

The chain carries TRBV18 and TRBJ1-5; D not certain. Germline CDR1 and CDR2: KGHSH and LQKENI. Deletions cut 8 bases from V and 3 bases from J, with 20 bases between. CDR3 length: 16 amino acids. CDR3 sequence: CASTFTAPSLNQPQHF. In nucleotides, the CDR3 is TGTGCCAGCACCTTCACCGCTCCCTCCCTCAATCAGCCCCAGCATTTT.

J is TRBJ1-6 and V is TRBV7-9, with TRBD1 as a possible D gene (5 bases). Germline assignment: CDR1 SEHNR and CDR2 FQNEAQ (reference sequence). This CDR3 has 14 amino acids. The germline V and J ends were trimmed by 4 bases and 9 bases, with 13 bases remaining between them. In DNA form, the CDR3 reads TGTGCCAGCAGCTCCCAGACTCAGGGTTCACCCCTCCACTTT. Amino acids: CASSSQTQGSPLHF.

The V call is TRBV7-2, the J call TRBJ2-4, with D possibly called TRBD1 or TRBD2 (6 bases each). The CDR3 covers 18 residues. Germline-derived CDR1 and CDR2 are SGHTA and FQGNSA. The V end was cut by 3 bases, the J end by 1 base, with 19 bases between. CDR3 DNA sequence: TGTGCCAGCAGCTTGAGGGGGGCCTCAACCGAGGCCAAAAACATTCAGTACTTC. It is translated as CASSLRGASTEAKNIQYF.